These 32 T cell receptor beta chains were sequenced from one sample in a study of cytomegalovirus exposure and HLA in healthy donors (dated by TCRdb to 2015 to 2018). Library preparation employed the immunoSEQ multiplex PCR assay. A mixture of 60 forward primers for TCR Vbeta segments and 13 reverse primers for TCR Jbeta segments was used in the multiplex PCR. Sourced from immuneACCESS, this table was stored by TCRdb with only in-frame sequences that have V and J called. A share of the clones is absent; for the studies checked, an unresolved V gene accounts for under half, and the remainder has no known explanation. The sample table contains around 130,000 clones; only one count was recorded for approximately 75% of them. Less than 2% of the sample is held by the ten biggest clonotypes. Sequences were obtained from PBMCs. The receptors were sampled from a man aged 40-50 years in good health and CMV-seronegative.

The chain recombines TRBV5-4 with TRBJ1-1; 11 bases line up with TRBD1. Trimming at V came to 4 bases and at J to 5 bases, leaving 16 bases not matched to a gene. CDR1 is SGHNT and CDR2 is YYREEE in the germline V gene (reference sequence). The CDR3 loop spans 18 amino acids. CDR3 coding DNA: TGTGCCAGCAGCCCGGCCCCCCCCCGGACAGGGGGCAAGACTGAAGCTTTCTTT. This encodes CASSPAPPRTGGKTEAFF.

The chain uses TRBV7-9 and TRBJ2-5, with 10 bases fitting TRBD2. V trimming: 1 base; J trimming: 3 bases; junction bases outside the gene matches: 8. Germline CDR1 SEHNR, CDR2 FQNEAQ (reference sequence). This CDR3 has 17 amino acids. This CDR3 is CASSLGAGGPVEETQYF. For the CDR3, the DNA is TGTGCCAGCAGCTTAGGAGCGGGAGGGCCCGTAGAAGAGACCCAGTACTTC.

This clone has only one observation. The chain employs TRBV7-7 and TRBJ1-6, with D maybe TRBD1 (5 bases). The germline V and J ends were trimmed by 6 bases and 6 bases, with 9 bases remaining between them. Germline V CDR1 and CDR2: SSHAT, FNYEAQ (reference sequence). This CDR3 is built from 13 residues. For the CDR3, the DNA is TGTGCCAGCAGTAAGACAGCTAATTCACCCCTCCACTTT. Translating gives CASSKTANSPLHF.

This chain connects TRBV30 to TRBJ1-6; D uncertain. Trimming shortened V by 5 bases and J by 9 bases, and 20 bases separated the two germline ends. Germline V gene sequence: CDR1 GTSNPN, CDR2 SVGIG (reference sequence). This CDR3 comprises 15 residues. The CDR3 nucleotides read TGTGCCTGGCAGCAGACTCGAGGGCTAGGTTCACCCCTCCACTTT. It translates to CAWQQTRGLGSPLHF.

The chain uses TRBV9 and TRBJ1-2; 7 positions match TRBD1. The germline gives CDR1 SGDLS, CDR2 YYNGEE. The CDR3 is made up of 13 amino acids. V shed 1 base and J 4 bases; nucleotides not matched to a gene: 1. The CDR3, as DNA: TGTGCCAGCAGCGTACGGGACAGCTATGGCTACACCTTC. Translated, it gives CASSVRDSYGYTF.

Comments on this clone: The same CDR3 is also encoded by other DNA sequences in this sample. This chain joins TRBV18 and TRBJ1-6; 8 positions match TRBD1. Losses at the gene ends were 4 bases for V and 6 bases for J; bases not matched to a gene: 2. CDR1 is KGHSH, CDR2 LQKENI, per germline. The CDR3 has 14 amino acids. The CDR3 DNA is TGTGCCAGCTCACTGGACAGGGCTAATTCACCCCTCCACTTT. This codes for CASSLDRANSPLHF. Filled out from reference TRBV18 and TRBJ1-6, the complete variable domain reads NAGVMQNPRHLVRRRGQEARLRCSPMKGHSHVYWYRQLPEEGLKFMVYLQKENIIDESGMPKERFSAEFPKEGPSILRIQQVVRGDSAAYFCASSLDRANSPLHFGNGTRLTVT.

This sequence joins TRBV6-5 and TRBJ1-4, with 10 bases aligning to TRBD1. The V segment lost 1 base and the J segment 5 bases; nucleotides outside the gene matches: 1. Germline CDR1 reads MNHEY; CDR2 reads SVGAGI. The CDR3 has 15 amino acids. The DNA of the CDR3 is TGTGCCAGCAGTTACTGGGGACAGGGGAATGAAAAACTGTTTTTT. It encodes CASSYWGQGNEKLFF.

V is TRBV10-3 and J is TRBJ2-1; D possibly corresponds to TRBD1 (6 bases). Trimming removed 6 bases from V and 5 bases from J, with 14 bases in between. The V gene's germline CDR1 is ENHRY and CDR2 SYGVKD. The CDR3 totals 14 residues. As DNA, the CDR3 is TGTGCCATCAGCCCCAGGGACACGCACAATGAGCAGTTCTTC. This sequence encodes CAISPRDTHNEQFF.

In the case of this clone: The junction differs from germline at one of its ends, possibly a read error. The V gene is TRBV10-3, the J gene TRBJ1-2; 7 positions agree with TRBD1. This CDR3 has 14 amino acids. CDR1 and CDR2 from the germline V gene are ENHRY and SYGVKD. The CDR3 DNA reads TGTGCCAGCAGTCCCCCTGCAGGGGGCTATGGCTACACCTTC. Amino acids: CASSPPAGGYGYTF.

In this sample, this clone turned up once. The chain couples TRBV9 to TRBJ1-1; D is perhaps TRBD1 (6 bases). The germline CDR1 and CDR2 sequences are SGDLS and YYNGEE. CDR3 length: 17 amino acids. The V gene lost 4 bases and the J gene lost 5 bases, with 24 bases spanning the gap. CDR3 protein: CASSPLGAGARGTEAFF. The DNA for the CDR3 is TGTGCCAGCAGCCCCCTGGGTGCAGGGGCGCGGGGGACTGAAGCTTTCTTT.

The V call is TRBV4-3, the J call TRBJ2-1, with 9 bases aligning to TRBD2. Trimming at V came to 0 bases and at J to 8 bases, leaving 8 bases not matched to a gene. CDR1 and CDR2 (germline): LGHNA, YSLEER. The CDR3 spans 16 residues. CDR3: CASSQDRLAGAHEQFF. The CDR3 coding sequence is TGCGCCAGCAGCCAAGATAGGTTAGCGGGAGCGCATGAGCAGTTCTTC.

Details on this clone: At one boundary the junction diverges from the germline segment, which might be a read error. The chain's CDR3 is CASSSSLRGVPPDAQYF. The CDR3 nucleotides are TGTGCCAGCAGTTCATCCCTCCGGGGGGTTCCCCCAGATGCGCAGTATTTT. The chain is built from TRBV27 and TRBJ2-3; 7 bases line up with TRBD2. The germline CDR1 and CDR2 sequences are MNHEY and SMNVEV (reference sequence). This CDR3 spans 17 amino acids.

The rearrangement links TRBV4-2 to TRBJ2-2; no clear D gene. The ends were cut back, 1 base at V and 6 bases at J, with 3 bases in the middle. Germline V gene sequence: CDR1 LGHNA, CDR2 YNFKEQ. CDR3 length: 12 residues. This CDR3 reads CASSQVSGELFF. Here the CDR3 DNA reads TGTGCCAGCAGCCAAGTCTCCGGGGAGCTGTTTTTT.

The gene calls are TRBV2 and TRBJ2-7, with D perhaps matching TRBD1 (5 bases). V was pared by 2 bases and J by 2 bases, with 16 bases between. Germline-derived CDR1 and CDR2 are SNHLY and FYNNEI. The CDR3 is 16 residues long. CDR3 DNA: TGTGCCAGCAGTGAATACCAGGGCGGTCTTACCTACGAGCAGTACTTC. As protein: CASSEYQGGLTYEQYF.

V usage is TRBV6-1 and J usage is TRBJ2-5; D perhaps matches TRBD1 (5 bases). Deletions cut 7 bases from V and 1 base from J, with 13 bases between. CDR1 is MNHNS, CDR2 SASEGT, per germline. The CDR3 extends over 14 amino acids. In DNA form, the CDR3 reads TGTGCCAGCAACGTTGACAGATCCCAAGAGACCCAGTACTTC. This codes for CASNVDRSQETQYF.

The chain joins TRBV5-1 to TRBJ2-5; D possibly corresponds to TRBD1 (6 bases). V lost 0 bases and J 5 bases, leaving 11 bases between the germline ends. This CDR3 comprises 14 residues. Germline CDR1 SGHRS, CDR2 YFSETQ. This CDR3 is CASSLGRGRETQYF. The DNA for the CDR3 is TGCGCCAGCAGCTTGGGCAGGGGACGGGAGACCCAGTACTTC.

V is TRBV7-9 and J is TRBJ2-1; 8 nucleotides align to TRBD1. J gave up 4 bases and V 4 bases, and 3 bases lay outside the gene matches. The CDR3 extends over 14 amino acids. Per germline, CDR1 SEHNR and CDR2 FQNEAQ (reference sequence). Here the CDR3 reads CASSSRTGYNEQFF. The CDR3 DNA is TGTGCCAGCAGCTCTCGGACAGGGTACAATGAGCAGTTCTTC.

The gene calls are TRBV28 and TRBJ2-7, with 9 nucleotides matching TRBD1. The CDR3 is 14 residues long. Germline CDR1 is MDHEN and CDR2 is SYDVKM. V trimming: 7 bases; J trimming: 0 bases; junction bases outside the gene matches: 4. CDR3 residues: CASTATGGSYEQYF. DNA for the CDR3: TGTGCCAGCACCGCGACAGGGGGCTCCTACGAGCAGTACTTC.

V and J are TRBV19 and TRBJ2-3; 10 bases are shared with TRBD2. The CDR3 spans 15 residues. Trimming at V came to 5 bases and at J to 6 bases, leaving 8 bases not matched to a gene. Germline V lookup: CDR1 LNHDA, CDR2 SQIVND (reference sequence). CDR3 residues: CASSFLAGAPDTQYF. CDR3 nucleotide sequence: TGTGCCAGTAGTTTCCTAGCGGGGGCCCCGGATACGCAGTATTTT.

As to this clone: One end of the junction is discordant with germline, which a read error may explain. The V and J genes are TRBV7-2 and TRBJ2-4, with D unclear. In germline, CDR1 is SGHTA, CDR2 FQGNSA. The CDR3 totals 15 residues. CDR3 region: CASSLAHASHNSQYF. The CDR3, as DNA: TGTGCCAGCAGCTTAGCGCACGCTTCCCACAACAGTCAGTACTTC.

The rearrangement joins TRBV27 to TRBJ1-5; D might be TRBD1 (6 bases). Trimming left V 4 bases short and J 6 bases short, with 19 bases between. Germline loops: CDR1 MNHEY, CDR2 SMNVEV (reference sequence). The CDR3 is 16 residues long. Here the CDR3 DNA reads TGTGCCAGCAGTTCCATGGACAGTGTGGGGAGTCAGCCCCAGCATTTT. The encoded protein is CASSSMDSVGSQPQHF.

The gene calls are TRBV6-5 and TRBJ2-7, with a tentative D call TRBD2 (5 bases). Trimming stripped 2 bases from V and 8 bases from J, with 19 bases between. Looked up from germline, CDR1 is MNHEY and CDR2 is SVGAGI. This CDR3 has 15 amino acids. This CDR3 reads CASSYMEGRTRKQYF. DNA of the CDR3: TGTGCCAGCAGTTACATGGAAGGCCGGACTCGCAAGCAGTACTTC.

CDR3 in amino acids: CASSLSSGNTEAFF. In DNA, the CDR3 is TGTGCCAGCAGCCTCTCCAGCGGGAACACTGAAGCTTTCTTT. V usage is TRBV7-2 and J usage is TRBJ1-1; D gene ambiguous. V was clipped by 5 bases and J by 1 base, with 11 bases between them. The CDR3 is 14 residues long. Germline loops: CDR1 SGHTA, CDR2 FQGNSA.

The V call is TRBV11-2, the J call TRBJ2-2; D might be TRBD2 (6 bases). The CDR3 has 14 residues. The germline V and J ends were trimmed by 1 base and 4 bases, with 7 bases remaining between them. Germline CDR1 reads SGHAT; CDR2 reads FQNNGV. The chain's CDR3 is CASSLVRGTGELFF. The CDR3 DNA sequence: TGTGCCAGCAGCTTAGTGCGGGGCACCGGGGAGCTGTTTTTT.

This chain connects TRBV9 to TRBJ1-4; 9 bases are a match to TRBD1. This CDR3 has 16 residues. CDR1 and CDR2 (germline): SGDLS, YYNGEE. V gave up 4 bases and J gave up 7 bases; unmatched junction bases: 11. The CDR3 DNA sequence: TGTGCCAGCAGCATAAGTGACGGACAGGGGAGTGAAAAACTGTTTTTT. This codes for CASSISDGQGSEKLFF.

This chain links TRBV19 with TRBJ1-5; D is uncertain. The length of the CDR3 is 14 residues. Trimming removed 1 base from V and 5 bases from J, with 9 bases in between. Germline CDR1 LNHDA, CDR2 SQIVND (reference sequence). The CDR3 region is CASSIAQSYQPQHF. CDR3 nucleotides: TGTGCCAGTAGTATAGCACAGAGTTATCAGCCCCAGCATTTT.

This chain links TRBV19 with TRBJ2-7; 10 bases line up with TRBD1. Germline V gene lookup returns CDR1 LNHDA and CDR2 SQIVND (reference sequence). The V segment lost 8 bases and the J segment 0 bases; nucleotides outside the gene matches: 1. The CDR3 runs to 13 residues. The CDR3 spells CASGTGASYEQYF. CDR3 bases: TGTGCCAGTGGGACAGGGGCCTCCTACGAGCAGTACTTC.

V usage is TRBV7-3 and J usage is TRBJ1-3; D uncertain. From germline, CDR1 is SGHTA and CDR2 FQGTGA. The CDR3 is made up of 13 amino acids. Trimming took off 8 bases at V and 1 base at J, with 9 bases between the two ends. CDR3 DNA: TGTGCCAGCGCCACGGGTTCTGGAAACACCATATATTTT. Its protein is CASATGSGNTIYF.

The chain carries TRBV28 and TRBJ1-1, with D perhaps matching TRBD1 (6 bases). Trimming stripped 2 bases from V and 9 bases from J, with 10 bases between. Germline V gene sequence: CDR1 MDHEN, CDR2 SYDVKM. This CDR3 has 12 residues. The CDR3 sequence is CASSLKGGQAFF. CDR3 sequence (DNA): TGTGCCAGCAGTTTAAAGGGGGGGCAAGCTTTCTTT.

This rearrangement joins TRBV5-1 to TRBJ2-3; 8 bases align to TRBD1. The junction had 2 bases not matched to a gene; V was cut back by 4 bases and J by 13 bases. Germline CDR1 reads SGHRS; CDR2 reads YFSETQ. The CDR3 is made up of 10 amino acids. The CDR3 loop is CASSLDREYF. The DNA for the CDR3 is TGCGCCAGCAGCCTGGACAGGGAGTATTTT.

The chain joins TRBV28 to TRBJ2-3, with 8 nucleotides matching TRBD2. Germline CDR1 is MDHEN and CDR2 is SYDVKM. The trim removed 1 base at V and 5 bases at J, leaving 8 bases unmatched. The CDR3 covers 16 residues. CDR3 sequence (DNA): TGTGCCAGCAGTTTATCTAGCGGGCCCGCCGGAGATACGCAGTATTTT. Amino acid sequence: CASSLSSGPAGDTQYF.

The chain carries TRBV6-5 and TRBJ2-2; 7 bases agree with TRBD2. Germline-derived CDR1 and CDR2 are MNHEY and SVGAGI. The CDR3 contains 14 residues. V lost 7 bases and J lost 7; bases outside the gene matches: 9. The CDR3 loop is CASTGAGDVGELFF. CDR3 nucleotides: TGTGCCAGCACCGGGGCGGGGGACGTCGGGGAGCTGTTTTTT.